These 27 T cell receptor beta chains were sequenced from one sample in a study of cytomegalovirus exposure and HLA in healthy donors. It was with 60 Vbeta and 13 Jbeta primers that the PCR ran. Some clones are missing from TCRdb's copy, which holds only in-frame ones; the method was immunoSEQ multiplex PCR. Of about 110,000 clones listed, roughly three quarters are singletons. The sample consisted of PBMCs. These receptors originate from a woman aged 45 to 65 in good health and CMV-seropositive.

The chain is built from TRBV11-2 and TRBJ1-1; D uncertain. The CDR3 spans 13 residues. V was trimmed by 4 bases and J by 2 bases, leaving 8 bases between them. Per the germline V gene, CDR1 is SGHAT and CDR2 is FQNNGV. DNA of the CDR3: TGTGCCAGCAGCTCTGAGGGAAACACTGAAGCTTTCTTT. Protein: CASSSEGNTEAFF.

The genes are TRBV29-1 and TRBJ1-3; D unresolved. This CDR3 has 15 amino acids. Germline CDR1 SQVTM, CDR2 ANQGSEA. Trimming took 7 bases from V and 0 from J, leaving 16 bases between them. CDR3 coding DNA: TGCAGCGCCTCAATCACAGTGAGCTCTGGAAACACCATATATTTT. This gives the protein CSASITVSSGNTIYF.

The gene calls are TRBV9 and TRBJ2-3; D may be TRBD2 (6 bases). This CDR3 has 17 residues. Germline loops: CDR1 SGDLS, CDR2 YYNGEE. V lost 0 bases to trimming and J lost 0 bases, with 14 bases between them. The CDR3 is CASSVGIGTRSTDTQYF. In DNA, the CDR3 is TGTGCCAGCAGCGTAGGGATTGGGACTCGTAGCACAGATACGCAGTATTTT.

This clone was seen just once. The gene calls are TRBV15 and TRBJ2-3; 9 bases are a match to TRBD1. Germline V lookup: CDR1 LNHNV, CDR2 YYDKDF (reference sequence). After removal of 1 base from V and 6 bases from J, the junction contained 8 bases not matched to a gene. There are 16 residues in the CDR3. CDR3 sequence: CATSRGVGQGADTQYF. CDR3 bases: TGTGCCACCAGCAGAGGGGTGGGACAGGGCGCGGATACGCAGTATTTT.

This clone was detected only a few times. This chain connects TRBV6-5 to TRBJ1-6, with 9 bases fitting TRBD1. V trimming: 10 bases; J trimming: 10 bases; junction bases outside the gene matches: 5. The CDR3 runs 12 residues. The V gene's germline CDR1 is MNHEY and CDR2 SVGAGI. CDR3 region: CATGTGRSPLHF. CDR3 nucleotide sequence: TGTGCCACCGGGACAGGGAGATCACCCCTCCACTTT.

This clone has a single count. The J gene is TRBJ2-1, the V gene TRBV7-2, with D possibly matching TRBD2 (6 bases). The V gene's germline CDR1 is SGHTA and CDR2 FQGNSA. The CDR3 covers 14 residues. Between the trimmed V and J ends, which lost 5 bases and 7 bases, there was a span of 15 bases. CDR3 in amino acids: CASSHGGSKNEQFF. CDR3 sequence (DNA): TGTGCCAGCAGCCATGGGGGGAGTAAAAATGAGCAGTTCTTC.

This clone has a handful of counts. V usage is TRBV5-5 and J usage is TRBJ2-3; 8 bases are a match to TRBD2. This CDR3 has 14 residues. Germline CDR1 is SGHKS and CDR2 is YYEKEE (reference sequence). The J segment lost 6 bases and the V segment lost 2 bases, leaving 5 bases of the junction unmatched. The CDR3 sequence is CASSFSGSGDTQYF. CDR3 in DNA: TGTGCCAGCAGCTTCAGCGGGAGTGGGGATACGCAGTATTTT.

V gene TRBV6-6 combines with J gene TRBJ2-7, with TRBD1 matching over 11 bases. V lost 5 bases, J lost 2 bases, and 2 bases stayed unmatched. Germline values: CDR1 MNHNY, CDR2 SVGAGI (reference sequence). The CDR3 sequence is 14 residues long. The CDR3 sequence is CASSPGQGAYEQYF. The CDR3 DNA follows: TGTGCCAGCAGTCCGGGACAGGGGGCCTACGAGCAGTACTTC.

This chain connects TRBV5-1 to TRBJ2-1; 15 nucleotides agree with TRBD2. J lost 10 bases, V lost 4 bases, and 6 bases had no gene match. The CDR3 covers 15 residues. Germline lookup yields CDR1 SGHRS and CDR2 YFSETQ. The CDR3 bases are TGCGCCAGCAGCCCTTGGGGGACTAGCGGGAGGGAGCAGTTCTTC. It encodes CASSPWGTSGREQFF.

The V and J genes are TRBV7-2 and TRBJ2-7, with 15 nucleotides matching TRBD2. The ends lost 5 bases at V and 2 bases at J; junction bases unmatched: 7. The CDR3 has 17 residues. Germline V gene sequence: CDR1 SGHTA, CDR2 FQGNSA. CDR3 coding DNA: TGTGCCAGCAGCCAGGGACTAGCGGGGGGCGGGACCTACGAGCAGTACTTC. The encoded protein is CASSQGLAGGGTYEQYF.

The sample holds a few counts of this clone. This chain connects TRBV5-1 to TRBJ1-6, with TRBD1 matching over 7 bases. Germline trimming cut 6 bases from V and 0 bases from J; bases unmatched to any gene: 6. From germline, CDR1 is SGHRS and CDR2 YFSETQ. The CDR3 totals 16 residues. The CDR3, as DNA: TGCGCCAGCACTTCAGGGGGTTCCTCCTATAATTCACCCCTCCACTTT. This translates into CASTSGGSSYNSPLHF. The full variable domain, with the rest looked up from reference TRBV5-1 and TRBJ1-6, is KAGVTQTPRYLIKTRGQQVTLSCSPISGHRSVSWYQQTPGQGLQFLFEYFSETQRNKGNFPGRFSGRQFSNSRSEMNVSTLELGDSALYLCASTSGGSSYNSPLHFGNGTRLTVT.

Here the CDR3 reads CASVGQGNYGYTF. For the CDR3, the DNA is TGTGCCAGCGTGGGACAGGGAAACTATGGCTACACCTTC. The rearrangement joins TRBV6-5 to TRBJ1-2, with 9 bases fitting TRBD1. The germline V gene encodes CDR1 MNHEY and CDR2 SVGAGI. The CDR3 has 13 residues. V was pared by 8 bases and J by 2 bases, with 3 bases of the junction left unmatched.

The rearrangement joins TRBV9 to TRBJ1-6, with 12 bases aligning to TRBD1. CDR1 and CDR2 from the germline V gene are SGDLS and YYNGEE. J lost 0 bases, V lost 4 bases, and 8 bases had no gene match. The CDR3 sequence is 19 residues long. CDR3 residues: CASSPGQGATFSYNSPLHF. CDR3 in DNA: TGTGCCAGCAGCCCGGGACAGGGGGCTACCTTCTCCTATAATTCACCCCTCCACTTT.

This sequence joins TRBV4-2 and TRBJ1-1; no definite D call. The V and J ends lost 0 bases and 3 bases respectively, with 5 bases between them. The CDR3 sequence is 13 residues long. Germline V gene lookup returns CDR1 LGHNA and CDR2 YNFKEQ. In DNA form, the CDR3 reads TGTGCCAGCAGCCAAGAAGCACACACTGAAGCTTTCTTT. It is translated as CASSQEAHTEAFF.

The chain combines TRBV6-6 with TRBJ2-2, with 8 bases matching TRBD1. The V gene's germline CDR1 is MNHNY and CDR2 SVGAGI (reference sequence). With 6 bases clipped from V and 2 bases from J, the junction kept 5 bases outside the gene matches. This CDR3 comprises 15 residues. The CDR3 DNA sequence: TGTGCCAGCAGGACAGGGGTGGCCAACACCGGGGAGCTGTTTTTT. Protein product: CASRTGVANTGELFF.

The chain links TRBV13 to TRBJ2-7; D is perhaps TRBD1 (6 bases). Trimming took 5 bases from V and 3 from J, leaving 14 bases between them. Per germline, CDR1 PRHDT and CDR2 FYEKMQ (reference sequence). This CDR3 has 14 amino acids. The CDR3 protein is CASSQVGAHYEQYF. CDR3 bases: TGTGCCAGCAGCCAGGTGGGGGCCCACTACGAGCAGTACTTC. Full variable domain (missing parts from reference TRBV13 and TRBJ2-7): AAGVIQSPRHLIKEKRETATLKCYPIPRHDTVYWYQQGPGQDPQFLISFYEKMQSDKGSIPDRFSAQQFSDYHSELNMSSLELGDSALYFCASSQVGAHYEQYFGPGTRLTVT.

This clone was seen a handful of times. In nucleotides, the CDR3 is TGTGCCAGCAGTCCGACAGGGGGCTCCACCGGGGAGCTGTTTTTT. This codes for CASSPTGGSTGELFF. V usage is TRBV6-5 and J usage is TRBJ2-2; 10 bases are shared with TRBD1. Germline loops: CDR1 MNHEY, CDR2 SVGAGI. V was pared by 5 bases and J by 4 bases, with 4 bases of the junction left unmatched. The CDR3 totals 15 residues.

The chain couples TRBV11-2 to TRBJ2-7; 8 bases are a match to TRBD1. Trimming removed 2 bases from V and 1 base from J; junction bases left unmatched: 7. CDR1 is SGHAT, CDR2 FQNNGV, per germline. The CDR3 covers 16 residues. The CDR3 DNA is TGTGCCAGCAGCTTATTAAACAGGGGGGTTTCCTACGAGCAGTACTTC. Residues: CASSLLNRGVSYEQYF.

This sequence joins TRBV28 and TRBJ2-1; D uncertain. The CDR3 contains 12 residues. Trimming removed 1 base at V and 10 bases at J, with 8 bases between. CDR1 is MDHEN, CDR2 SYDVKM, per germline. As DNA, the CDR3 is TGTGCCAGCAGTTTATACGGCAGGGAGCAGTTCTTC. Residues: CASSLYGREQFF.

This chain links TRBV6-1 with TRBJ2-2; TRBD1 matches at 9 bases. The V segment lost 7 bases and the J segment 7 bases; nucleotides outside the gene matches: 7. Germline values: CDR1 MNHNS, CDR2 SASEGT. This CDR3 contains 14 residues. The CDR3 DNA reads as TGTGCCAGCAACTGGGACAGGGACAGCGGGGAGCTGTTTTTT. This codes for CASNWDRDSGELFF.

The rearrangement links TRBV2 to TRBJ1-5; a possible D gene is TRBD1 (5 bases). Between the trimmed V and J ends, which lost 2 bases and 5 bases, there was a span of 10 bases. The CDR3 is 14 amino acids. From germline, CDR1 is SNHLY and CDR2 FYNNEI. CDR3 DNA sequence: TGTGCCAGCAGTGAATCAGGGAGGGATCAGCCCCAGCATTTT. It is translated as CASSESGRDQPQHF.

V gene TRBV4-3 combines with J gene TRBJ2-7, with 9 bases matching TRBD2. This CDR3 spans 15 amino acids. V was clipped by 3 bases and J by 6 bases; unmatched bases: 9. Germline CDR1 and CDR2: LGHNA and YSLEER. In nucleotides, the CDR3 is TGCGCCAGCAGCCAGGGACTAGCTAATCGGGGCGAGCAGTACTTC. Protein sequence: CASSQGLANRGEQYF.

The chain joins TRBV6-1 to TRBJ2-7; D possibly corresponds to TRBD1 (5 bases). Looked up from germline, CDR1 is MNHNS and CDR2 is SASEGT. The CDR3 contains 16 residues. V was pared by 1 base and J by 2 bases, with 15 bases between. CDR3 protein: CASSEGGHPRAYEQYF. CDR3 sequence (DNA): TGTGCCAGCAGTGAAGGAGGACACCCCCGGGCCTACGAGCAGTACTTC.

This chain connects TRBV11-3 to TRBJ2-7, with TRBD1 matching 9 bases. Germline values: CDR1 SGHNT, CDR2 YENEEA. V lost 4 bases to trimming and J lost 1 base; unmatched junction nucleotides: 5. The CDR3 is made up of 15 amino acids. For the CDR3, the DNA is TGTGCCAGCAGCTCAGGGACAGGGAAATCCTACGAGCAGTACTTC. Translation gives CASSSGTGKSYEQYF.

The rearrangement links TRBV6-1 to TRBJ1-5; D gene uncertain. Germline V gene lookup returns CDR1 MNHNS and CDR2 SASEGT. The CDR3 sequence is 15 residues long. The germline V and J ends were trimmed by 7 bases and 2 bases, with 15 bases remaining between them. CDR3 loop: CASTPLEGGNQPQHF. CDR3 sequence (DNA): TGTGCCAGCACTCCCCTGGAGGGAGGCAATCAGCCCCAGCATTTT.

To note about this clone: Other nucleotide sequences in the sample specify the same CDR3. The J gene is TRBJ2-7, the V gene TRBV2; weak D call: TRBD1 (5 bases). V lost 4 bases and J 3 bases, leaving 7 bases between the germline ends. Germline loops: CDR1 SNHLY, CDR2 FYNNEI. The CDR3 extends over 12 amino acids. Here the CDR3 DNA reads TGTGCCAGCAGTGGAGACAGCTACGAGCAGTACTTC. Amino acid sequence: CASSGDSYEQYF.

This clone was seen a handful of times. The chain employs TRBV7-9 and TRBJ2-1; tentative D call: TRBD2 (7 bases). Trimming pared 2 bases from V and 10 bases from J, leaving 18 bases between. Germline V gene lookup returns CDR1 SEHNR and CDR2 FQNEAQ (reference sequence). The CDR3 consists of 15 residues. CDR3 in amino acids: CASSLIFGRQGEQFF. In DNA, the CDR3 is TGTGCCAGCAGCTTAATTTTCGGGAGGCAGGGGGAGCAGTTCTTC.